The 3 T cell receptor beta chains below all came from one sample that was sequenced in a study of cytomegalovirus exposure and HLA in healthy donors (dated by TCRdb to about 2017). The library was produced with the immunoSEQ multiplex PCR assay. For the multiplex PCR, a mixture combining 60 forward primers for TCR Vbeta segments and 13 reverse primers for TCR Jbeta segments was used. The table comes from immuneACCESS by way of TCRdb, which keeps in-frame sequences with V and J called. Part of the clones is missing from these tables; in studies checked, under half for an unresolved V gene and the rest for unknown reasons. For this sample the table gives about 200,000 clones, of which approximately 86% were detected only once. The ten most abundant clones make up approximately 0.31% of the sample. Sequenced: PBMCs. The receptor source for this set is a woman younger than 45 in good health and CMV-seronegative.

The rearrangement links TRBV21-1 to TRBJ2-7; the table's D gene call, TRBD1, was not cross checked with the DNA. TRBV21-1 is annotated as a pseudogene. This CDR3 has 18 amino acids. CDR3 loop: CASSNEVSDRNSAYEQYF. CDR3 DNA sequence: TGTGCCAGCAGCAATGAGGTGTCGGACAGGAATTCCGCCTACGAGCAGTACTTC.

V usage is TRBV19 and J usage is TRBJ2-1; TRBD1 is a possible D gene (6 bases). The germline CDR1 and CDR2 sequences are LNHDA and SQIVND (reference sequence). V dropped 7 bases and J dropped 10 bases, with 17 bases sitting between them. This CDR3 is 13 amino acids long. CDR3: CASKGIGQGEQFF. The CDR3 region has the DNA TGTGCCAGTAAAGGGATCGGGCAGGGGGAGCAGTTCTTC.

The gene calls are TRBV18 and TRBJ2-5, with 12 nucleotides matching TRBD2. V was pared by 2 bases and J by 3 bases, with 1 base of the junction left unmatched. The CDR3 has 15 residues. Germline V gene lookup returns CDR1 KGHSH and CDR2 LQKENI. The CDR3 reads CASSPRLAGEETQYF. The CDR3 nucleotides are TGTGCCAGCTCACCAAGACTAGCGGGAGAAGAGACCCAGTACTTC. The complete variable domain, with remaining parts taken from reference TRBV18 and TRBJ2-5, reads NAGVMQNPRHLVRRRGQEARLRCSPMKGHSHVYWYRQLPEEGLKFMVYLQKENIIDESGMPKERFSAEFPKEGPSILRIQQVVRGDSAAYFCASSPRLAGEETQYFGPGTRLLVL.